The rows below give T cell receptor beta chains drawn from one sample of a study of T cell responses to AZD1222 COVID-19 vaccine. The data were produced by immunoSEQ multiplex PCR, yet TCRdb's version contains in-frame clones alone and is incomplete. The sample contains 85,000 to 130,000 clones, around nine tenths of which appear only once. The sample in question was peripheral blood, obtained on day 0 of AZD1222 vaccination. Every receptor here comes from an adult in good health. Both conserved end residues are part of each CDR3. D genes are given only for firm matches. Only some rows state a clone size, as once, few, many or a class for expanded clones.

- | TRBJ1-2 | TRBD1 | 14 | TRBV10-3 | TGTGCCATACAACGGGCAGGGGGAGAATATGGCTACACCTTC | CAIQRAGGEYGYTF
- | TRBJ2-5 | - | 11 | TRBV3-1/TRBV3-2 | TGTGCCAGCAGCCGTTCGGGGACCCAGTACTTC | CASSRSGTQYF
- | TRBJ2-2 | TRBD2 | 17 | TRBV4-3 | TGCGCCAGCAGCCTCTGGCCTAGCGGGGGGAACACCGGGGAGCTGTTTTTT | CASSLWPSGGNTGELFF
- | TRBJ2-4 | - | 16 | TRBV6-1 | TGTGCCAGCAGTGAAAGGTTTGGGTTGACCTGGGACATTCAGTACTTC | CASSERFGLTWDIQYF
- | TRBJ2-3 | - | 13 | TRBV6-5 | TGTGCCAGCTACGCTCCAGGGCGGACTACGCAGTATTTT | CASYAPGRTTQYF
once | TRBJ2-2 | TRBD1 | 16 | TRBV2 | TGTGCCAGCAGTTATCGGACAGGCTTGAACACCGGGGAGCTGTTTTTT | CASSYRTGLNTGELFF
- | TRBJ2-6 | - | 13 | TRBV19 | TGTGCCAGTAAGAGCTCTGGGGCCAACGTCCTGACTTTC | CASKSSGANVLTF
- | TRBJ1-3 | - | 14 | TRBV21-1 | TGTGCCAGCAGCGCCCGGGACAGGGATAGTACCATATATTTT | CASSARDRDSTIYF
- | TRBJ2-2 | TRBD1 | 16 | TRBV3-1/TRBV3-2 | TGTGCCAGCAGCCGTAGTCCCGGGACAGGGACCGGGGAGCTGTTTTTT | CASSRSPGTGTGELFF
- | TRBJ1-1 | TRBD1 | 16 | TRBV27 | TGTGCCAGCAGTTTGGGACAGGGGGCGCGGGGCACTGAAGCTTTCTTT | CASSLGQGARGTEAFF
- | TRBJ1-4 | - | 15 | TRBV11-2 | TGTGCCAGCAGCTTAGGAGGGTGGACTAATGAAAAACTGTTTTTT | CASSLGGWTNEKLFF
- | TRBJ2-2 | - | 12 | TRBV9 | TGTGCCAGCAGGCCCTCCGCCGGGGAGCTGTTTTTT | CASRPSAGELFF
- | TRBJ1-2 | - | 19 | TRBV6-1 | TGTGCCAGCAGTGGCCGAGGGGTGAACGCATACCGGAACTTCTATGGCTACACCTTC | CASSGRGVNAYRNFYGYTF
- | TRBJ2-7 | TRBD2 | 15 | TRBV2 | TGTGCCAGCAGTCCCGGGGGGGGCGTCTCCTACGAGCAGTACTTC | CASSPGGGVSYEQYF
- | TRBJ1-1 | TRBD1 | 15 | TRBV9 | TGTGCCAGCAGCGTACAAGGGGGCGAGGGCACTGAAGCTTTCTTT | CASSVQGGEGTEAFF
once | TRBJ2-3 | - | 15 | TRBV21-1 | TGTGCCAGCAGGATGACAGGGCGAGGGGCAGATACGCAGTATTTT | CASRMTGRGADTQYF
- | TRBJ2-7 | - | 13 | TRBV20-1 | TGCAGTGCTAGTCAGGGCAGACCCTACGAGCAGTACTTC | CSASQGRPYEQYF
- | TRBJ1-3 | - | 15 | TRBV14 | TGTGCCAGCAGCTCTCGACGGAGCTCTGGAAACACCATATATTTT | CASSSRRSSGNTIYF
- | TRBJ2-7 | TRBD1 | 17 | TRBV28 | TGTGCCAGCACCTCGTTCGGTGGGACAGGAGGATTCTACGAGCAGTACTTC | CASTSFGGTGGFYEQYF
- | TRBJ1-4 | - | 14 | TRBV7-9 | TGTGCCAGCAGCTTAGACACACAGCATGAAAAACTGTTTTTT | CASSLDTQHEKLFF
- | TRBJ1-4 | - | 16 | TRBV28 | TGTGCCAGCAGCCAGGATTCCTGGGCGACTAATGAAAAACTGTTTTTT | CASSQDSWATNEKLFF
- | TRBJ2-3 | TRBD1 | 14 | TRBV5-1 | TGCGCCAGCAGCTTGAACAGGGGGGCAGATACGCAGTATTTT | CASSLNRGADTQYF
few | TRBJ2-7 | - | 14 | TRBV5-4 | TGTGCCAGCAGCTTGGGCCGGACAACCTACGAGCAGTACTTC | CASSLGRTTYEQYF